Presented here are 25 T cell receptor beta chains from one specimen sequenced in a study of PD-1 blockade in classical Hodgkin lymphoma. Assay used: immunoSEQ multiplex PCR; TCRdb lists only in-frame clones, some missing. The sample gives 30,000 to 35,000 clones, 90% to 95% of which show up once; about 2.3% is in the top ten. The time point was: newly diagnosed, previously untreated cHL patient sample. Sequencing used peripheral blood mononuclear cells (PBMCs). These receptors all stem from a human donor with classical Hodgkin lymphoma.

This clone showed up just once. The chain combines TRBV7-2 with TRBJ2-1, with D uncertain. Trimming left V 2 bases short and J 7 bases short, with 3 bases between. The CDR3 spans 11 residues. Germline lookup yields CDR1 SGHTA and CDR2 FQGNSA. The CDR3 protein is CASSLTNEQFF. CDR3 in DNA: TGTGCCAGCAGCTTAACTAATGAGCAGTTCTTC.

The rearrangement links TRBV7-9 to TRBJ2-4, with 9 nucleotides matching TRBD1. V lost 4 bases to trimming and J lost 7 bases; unmatched junction nucleotides: 5. In germline, CDR1 is SEHNR, CDR2 FQNEAQ (reference sequence). This CDR3 region has 14 residues. The CDR3 bases are TGTGCCAGCAGCTCCACAGGGGGCGCGAACATTCAGTACTTC. Translated: CASSSTGGANIQYF.

The V gene is TRBV12-5, the J gene TRBJ2-1; 7 bases align to TRBD1. The CDR3 loop spans 15 amino acids. Germline V gives CDR1 LGHNT, CDR2 FRNRAP. Losses at the gene ends were 6 bases for V and 3 bases for J; bases not matched to a gene: 8. CDR3 sequence reads: CASGKKGDSYNEQFF. DNA of the CDR3: TGTGCTAGTGGGAAGAAGGGGGACAGCTACAATGAGCAGTTCTTC.

The J gene is TRBJ2-7, the V gene TRBV7-6; D is ambiguous. The V gene's germline CDR1 is SGHVS and CDR2 FNYEAQ. The germline V and J ends were trimmed by 0 bases and 2 bases, with 14 bases remaining between them. The CDR3 contains 16 residues. In nucleotides, the CDR3 is TGTGCCAGCAGCTTAGCACCCGGACCAATACCCTACGAGCAGTACTTC. It translates to CASSLAPGPIPYEQYF.

The V and J genes are TRBV2 and TRBJ1-1; D not certain. Trimming shortened V by 7 bases and J by 0 bases, and 9 bases separated the two germline ends. The germline V gene encodes CDR1 SNHLY and CDR2 FYNNEI. The CDR3 length is 13 residues. The CDR3 sequence: CASNRIMNTEAFF. CDR3 in DNA: TGTGCCAGCAACCGCATCATGAACACTGAAGCTTTCTTT. The variable domain in full, with the rest retrieved from reference TRBV2 and TRBJ1-1, is EPEVTQTPSHQVTQMGQEVILRCVPISNHLYFYWYRQILGQKVEFLVSFYNNEISEKSEIFDDQFSVERPDGSNFTLKIRSTKLEDSAMYFCASNRIMNTEAFFGQGTRLTVV.

The chain uses TRBV4-1 and TRBJ1-6, with TRBD1 matching over 7 bases. The J segment lost 4 bases and the V segment lost 1 base, leaving 4 bases of the junction unmatched. This CDR3 region has 16 residues. Germline CDR1 and CDR2: MGHRA and YSYEKL. The CDR3 loop reads CASSQGQGEYNSPLHF. Written as DNA, the CDR3 is TGCGCCAGCAGCCAAGGACAGGGAGAATATAATTCACCCCTCCACTTT.

In DNA, the CDR3 is TGTGCCAGCACTAAGGACGGGGACACTGAAGCTTTCTTT. This gives the protein CASTKDGDTEAFF. This chain connects TRBV6-1 to TRBJ1-1; unclear D gene. Per the germline V gene, CDR1 is MNHNS and CDR2 is SASEGT. Trimming took 7 bases from V and 3 from J, leaving 12 bases between them. This CDR3 has 13 amino acids.

This chain links TRBV7-2 with TRBJ1-2; 8 positions agree with TRBD1. Trimming took 5 bases from V and 2 from J; bases not matched to a gene: 7. The CDR3 runs to 15 residues. The germline V gene encodes CDR1 SGHTA and CDR2 FQGNSA. CDR3 coding DNA: TGTGCCAGCAGCGTCCGACAGGGGACCAACTATGGCTACACCTTC. It encodes CASSVRQGTNYGYTF. The full variable domain, with the rest looked up from reference TRBV7-2 and TRBJ1-2, is GAGVSQSPSNKVTEKGKDVELRCDPISGHTALYWYRQSLGQGLEFLIYFQGNSAPDKSGLPSDRFSAERTGGSVSTLTIQRTQQEDSAVYLCASSVRQGTNYGYTFGSGTRLTVV.

The chain uses TRBV5-5 and TRBJ1-1; D call uncertain. This CDR3 region has 13 residues. V lost 3 bases, J lost 1 base, and 7 bases lay in between. From germline, CDR1 is SGHKS and CDR2 YYEKEE (reference sequence). The CDR3 DNA follows: TGTGCCAGCAGCTGGCCGGGGAACACTGAAGCTTTCTTT. Translation gives CASSWPGNTEAFF. Using reference TRBV5-5 and TRBJ1-1 for the parts outside the CDR3, the full variable domain is DAGVTQSPTHLIKTRGQQVTLRCSPISGHKSVSWYQQVLGQGPQFIFQYYEKEERGRGNFPDRFSARQFPNYSSELNVNALLLGDSALYLCASSWPGNTEAFFGQGTRLTVV.

The genes are TRBV27 and TRBJ2-2, with unresolved D. The CDR3 totals 11 residues. Germline CDR1 reads MNHEY; CDR2 reads SMNVEV (reference sequence). CDR3 sequence reads: CASLFRGELFF. CDR3 nucleotide sequence: TGTGCGTCCCTATTTAGGGGGGAGCTGTTTTTT.

The chain has TRBV25-1 and TRBJ2-3; 9 bases line up with TRBD2. With V trimmed by 1 base and J by 4 bases, 0 bases remained unmatched. The CDR3 spans 14 residues. CDR1 is MGHDK, CDR2 SYGVNS, per germline. The CDR3: CASSESSGADTQYF. The DNA of the CDR3 is TGTGCCAGCAGTGAATCTAGCGGGGCAGATACGCAGTATTTT.

This chain connects TRBV7-8 to TRBJ1-2; no definite D call. Trimming stripped 2 bases from V and 0 bases from J, with 7 bases between. CDR1 is SGHVS, CDR2 FQNEAQ, per germline. The CDR3 contains 14 residues. The CDR3 here is CASSLPGANYGYTF. The CDR3 DNA reads as TGTGCCAGCAGCTTACCTGGAGCTAACTATGGCTACACCTTC.

The V gene is TRBV11-3, the J gene TRBJ1-6; D gene ambiguous. Trimming cost V 2 bases and J 4 bases, with 6 bases left between them. CDR1 SGHNT and CDR2 YENEEA come from the germline V gene. This CDR3 comprises 14 residues. The CDR3 bases are TGTGCCAGCAGCTTACAAGGGTATAATTCACCCCTCCACTTT. Translated: CASSLQGYNSPLHF.

The chain has TRBV15 and TRBJ1-3; 7 nucleotides align to TRBD1. The CDR3 consists of 17 residues. Germline lookup yields CDR1 LNHNV and CDR2 YYDKDF (reference sequence). J gave up 0 bases and V 1 base, and 6 bases lay outside the gene matches. The CDR3 coding sequence is TGTGCCACCAGCAGAGGAAAGGACAGGAACTCTGGAAACACCATATATTTT. This sequence encodes CATSRGKDRNSGNTIYF.

J is TRBJ1-2 and V is TRBV5-1; D remains unclear. The CDR3 is 13 amino acids. Germline CDR1 SGHRS, CDR2 YFSETQ. Trimming removed 4 bases at V and 6 bases at J, with 13 bases between. CDR3 residues: CASSPPLEHGYTF. CDR3 DNA: TGCGCCAGCAGCCCCCCTCTGGAACATGGCTACACCTTC.

The CDR3 coding sequence is TGTGCCAGCAGCCTCGATAAGAACACTGAAGCTTTCTTT. Its protein is CASSLDKNTEAFF. This sequence joins TRBV7-2 and TRBJ1-1, with D unclear. V lost 5 bases and J lost 1, with 8 bases in between. This CDR3 is 13 amino acids long. Germline CDR1 is SGHTA and CDR2 is FQGNSA.

V usage is TRBV18 and J usage is TRBJ1-5; no firm D call. The length of the CDR3 is 13 residues. Trimming cost V 5 bases and J 2 bases, with 7 bases left between them. Germline loops: CDR1 KGHSH, CDR2 LQKENI. CDR3 sequence (DNA): TGTGCCAGCTCAGCCCAGGGCAATCAGCCCCAGCATTTT. This encodes CASSAQGNQPQHF. The complete variable domain, with remaining parts taken from reference TRBV18 and TRBJ1-5, reads NAGVMQNPRHLVRRRGQEARLRCSPMKGHSHVYWYRQLPEEGLKFMVYLQKENIIDESGMPKERFSAEFPKEGPSILRIQQVVRGDSAAYFCASSAQGNQPQHFGDGTRLSIL.

The chain couples TRBV11-2 to TRBJ2-1, with TRBD2 as a possible D gene (6 bases). Germline CDR1 and CDR2: SGHAT and FQNNGV. The V and J ends lost 5 bases and 4 bases respectively, with 21 bases between them. The CDR3 loop spans 17 amino acids. The CDR3 nucleotides are TGTGCCAGCAGCCCTCAATCAAACCGGGGGACTTACAATGAGCAGTTCTTC. This sequence encodes CASSPQSNRGTYNEQFF.

CDR3: CATSGQQARDDTIYF. CDR3 nucleotide sequence: TGTGCCACCAGCGGACAACAGGCACGGGATGACACCATATATTTT. V usage is TRBV15 and J usage is TRBJ1-3, with a weak D call TRBD1 (5 bases). The CDR3 consists of 15 residues. V was clipped by 5 bases and J by 8 bases, with 19 bases between them. Germline V CDR1 and CDR2: LNHNV, YYDKDF (reference sequence). Full variable domain (rest looked up from reference TRBV15 and TRBJ1-3): DAMVIQNPRYQVTQFGKPVTLSCSQTLNHNVMYWYQQKSSQAPKLLFHYYDKDFNNEADTPDNFQSRRPNTSFCFLDIRSPGLGDTAMYLCATSGQQARDDTIYFGEGSWLTVV.

This clone was detected once. The chain carries TRBV25-1 and TRBJ1-4; tentative D call: TRBD1 (5 bases). Per the germline V gene, CDR1 is MGHDK and CDR2 is SYGVNS. The CDR3 is 14 amino acids. The germline V and J ends were trimmed by 5 bases and 0 bases, with 7 bases remaining between them. CDR3 in amino acids: CASSRGSTNEKLFF. CDR3 DNA: TGTGCCAGCAGTAGGGGCTCAACTAATGAAAAACTGTTTTTT.

The table lists this clone with a count of one. The gene calls are TRBV27 and TRBJ2-1; D may be TRBD1 (6 bases). The CDR3 runs to 15 residues. In germline, CDR1 is MNHEY, CDR2 SMNVEV (reference sequence). V was clipped by 5 bases and J by 4 bases, with 15 bases between them. CDR3 protein: CASSPRDKGYNEQFF. The CDR3 region has the DNA TGTGCCAGCAGTCCTCGGGACAAGGGGTACAATGAGCAGTTCTTC.

The chain has TRBV7-2 and TRBJ2-3; D could derive from TRBD1 or TRBD2 (5 bases each). V was pared by 3 bases and J by 4 bases, with 14 bases between. The CDR3 has 15 amino acids. The germline V gene encodes CDR1 SGHTA and CDR2 FQGNSA. This CDR3 reads CASSLGIRDPDTQYF. DNA for the CDR3: TGTGCCAGCAGCTTGGGTATCAGGGACCCAGATACGCAGTATTTT.

The chain couples TRBV4-2 to TRBJ2-7; tentatively, D is TRBD1 or TRBD2 (5 bases each). The V end was cut by 5 bases, the J end by 5 bases, with 13 bases between. The CDR3 has 13 residues. Germline values: CDR1 LGHNA, CDR2 YNFKEQ. In nucleotides, the CDR3 is TGTGCCAGCAGCTTCCGAAGGGGAGACGAGCAGTACTTC. Its protein is CASSFRRGDEQYF.

The chain combines TRBV6-5 with TRBJ1-6; 8 nucleotides agree with TRBD1. The CDR3 consists of 14 residues. Germline V gives CDR1 MNHEY, CDR2 SVGAGI. V lost 7 bases, J lost 6 bases, and 5 bases stayed unmatched. CDR3 sequence reads: CASKLTGVNSPLHF. CDR3 nucleotide sequence: TGTGCCAGCAAACTGACAGGGGTTAATTCACCCCTCCACTTT.

This chain connects TRBV29-1 to TRBJ2-3; TRBD1 agrees at 7 bases. Trimming took 5 bases from V and 2 from J; bases not matched to a gene: 10. The germline V gene encodes CDR1 SQVTM and CDR2 ANQGSEA. The CDR3 is 15 amino acids. Written as DNA, the CDR3 is TGCAGCGTTTCCCTGACAGGGCTTTTCACAGATACGCAGTATTTT. As protein: CSVSLTGLFTDTQYF.